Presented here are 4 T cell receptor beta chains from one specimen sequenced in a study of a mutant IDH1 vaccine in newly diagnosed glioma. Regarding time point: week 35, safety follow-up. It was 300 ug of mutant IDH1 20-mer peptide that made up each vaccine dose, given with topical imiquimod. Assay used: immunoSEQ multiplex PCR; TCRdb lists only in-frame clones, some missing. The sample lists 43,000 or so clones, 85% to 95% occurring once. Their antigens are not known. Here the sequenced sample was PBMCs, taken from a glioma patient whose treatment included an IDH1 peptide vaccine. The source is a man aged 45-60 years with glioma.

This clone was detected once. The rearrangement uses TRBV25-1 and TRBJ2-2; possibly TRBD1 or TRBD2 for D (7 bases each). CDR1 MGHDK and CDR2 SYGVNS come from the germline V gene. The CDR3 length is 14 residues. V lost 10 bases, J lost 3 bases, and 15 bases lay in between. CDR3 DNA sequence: TGTGCCACCAGGGGGGGGGCGTACACCGGGGAGCTGTTTTTT. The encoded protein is CATRGGAYTGELFF. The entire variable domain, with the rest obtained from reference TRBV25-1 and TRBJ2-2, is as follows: EADIYQTPRYLVIGTGKKITLECSQTMGHDKMYWYQQDPGMELHLIHYSYGVNSTEKGDLSSESTVSRIRTEHFPLTLESARPSHTSQYLCATRGGAYTGELFFGEGSRLTVL.

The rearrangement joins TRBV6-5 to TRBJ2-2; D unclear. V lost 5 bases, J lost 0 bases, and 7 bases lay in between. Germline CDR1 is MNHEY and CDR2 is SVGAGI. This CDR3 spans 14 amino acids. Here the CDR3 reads CASSPSANTGELFF. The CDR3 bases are TGTGCCAGCAGTCCCTCCGCGAACACCGGGGAGCTGTTTTTT.

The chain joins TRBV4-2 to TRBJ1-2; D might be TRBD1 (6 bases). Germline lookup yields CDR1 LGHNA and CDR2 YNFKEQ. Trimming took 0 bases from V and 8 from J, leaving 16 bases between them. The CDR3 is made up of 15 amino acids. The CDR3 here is CASSQEIGQLRGYTF. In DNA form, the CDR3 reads TGTGCCAGCAGCCAAGAGATAGGACAGCTTCGGGGCTACACCTTC.

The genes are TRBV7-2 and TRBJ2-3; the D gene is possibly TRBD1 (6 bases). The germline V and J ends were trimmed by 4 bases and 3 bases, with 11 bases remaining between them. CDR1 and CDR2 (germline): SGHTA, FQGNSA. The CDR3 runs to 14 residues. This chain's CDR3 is CASSSGTRTDTQYF. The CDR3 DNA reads TGTGCCAGCAGCTCCGGGACACGTACAGATACGCAGTATTTT.